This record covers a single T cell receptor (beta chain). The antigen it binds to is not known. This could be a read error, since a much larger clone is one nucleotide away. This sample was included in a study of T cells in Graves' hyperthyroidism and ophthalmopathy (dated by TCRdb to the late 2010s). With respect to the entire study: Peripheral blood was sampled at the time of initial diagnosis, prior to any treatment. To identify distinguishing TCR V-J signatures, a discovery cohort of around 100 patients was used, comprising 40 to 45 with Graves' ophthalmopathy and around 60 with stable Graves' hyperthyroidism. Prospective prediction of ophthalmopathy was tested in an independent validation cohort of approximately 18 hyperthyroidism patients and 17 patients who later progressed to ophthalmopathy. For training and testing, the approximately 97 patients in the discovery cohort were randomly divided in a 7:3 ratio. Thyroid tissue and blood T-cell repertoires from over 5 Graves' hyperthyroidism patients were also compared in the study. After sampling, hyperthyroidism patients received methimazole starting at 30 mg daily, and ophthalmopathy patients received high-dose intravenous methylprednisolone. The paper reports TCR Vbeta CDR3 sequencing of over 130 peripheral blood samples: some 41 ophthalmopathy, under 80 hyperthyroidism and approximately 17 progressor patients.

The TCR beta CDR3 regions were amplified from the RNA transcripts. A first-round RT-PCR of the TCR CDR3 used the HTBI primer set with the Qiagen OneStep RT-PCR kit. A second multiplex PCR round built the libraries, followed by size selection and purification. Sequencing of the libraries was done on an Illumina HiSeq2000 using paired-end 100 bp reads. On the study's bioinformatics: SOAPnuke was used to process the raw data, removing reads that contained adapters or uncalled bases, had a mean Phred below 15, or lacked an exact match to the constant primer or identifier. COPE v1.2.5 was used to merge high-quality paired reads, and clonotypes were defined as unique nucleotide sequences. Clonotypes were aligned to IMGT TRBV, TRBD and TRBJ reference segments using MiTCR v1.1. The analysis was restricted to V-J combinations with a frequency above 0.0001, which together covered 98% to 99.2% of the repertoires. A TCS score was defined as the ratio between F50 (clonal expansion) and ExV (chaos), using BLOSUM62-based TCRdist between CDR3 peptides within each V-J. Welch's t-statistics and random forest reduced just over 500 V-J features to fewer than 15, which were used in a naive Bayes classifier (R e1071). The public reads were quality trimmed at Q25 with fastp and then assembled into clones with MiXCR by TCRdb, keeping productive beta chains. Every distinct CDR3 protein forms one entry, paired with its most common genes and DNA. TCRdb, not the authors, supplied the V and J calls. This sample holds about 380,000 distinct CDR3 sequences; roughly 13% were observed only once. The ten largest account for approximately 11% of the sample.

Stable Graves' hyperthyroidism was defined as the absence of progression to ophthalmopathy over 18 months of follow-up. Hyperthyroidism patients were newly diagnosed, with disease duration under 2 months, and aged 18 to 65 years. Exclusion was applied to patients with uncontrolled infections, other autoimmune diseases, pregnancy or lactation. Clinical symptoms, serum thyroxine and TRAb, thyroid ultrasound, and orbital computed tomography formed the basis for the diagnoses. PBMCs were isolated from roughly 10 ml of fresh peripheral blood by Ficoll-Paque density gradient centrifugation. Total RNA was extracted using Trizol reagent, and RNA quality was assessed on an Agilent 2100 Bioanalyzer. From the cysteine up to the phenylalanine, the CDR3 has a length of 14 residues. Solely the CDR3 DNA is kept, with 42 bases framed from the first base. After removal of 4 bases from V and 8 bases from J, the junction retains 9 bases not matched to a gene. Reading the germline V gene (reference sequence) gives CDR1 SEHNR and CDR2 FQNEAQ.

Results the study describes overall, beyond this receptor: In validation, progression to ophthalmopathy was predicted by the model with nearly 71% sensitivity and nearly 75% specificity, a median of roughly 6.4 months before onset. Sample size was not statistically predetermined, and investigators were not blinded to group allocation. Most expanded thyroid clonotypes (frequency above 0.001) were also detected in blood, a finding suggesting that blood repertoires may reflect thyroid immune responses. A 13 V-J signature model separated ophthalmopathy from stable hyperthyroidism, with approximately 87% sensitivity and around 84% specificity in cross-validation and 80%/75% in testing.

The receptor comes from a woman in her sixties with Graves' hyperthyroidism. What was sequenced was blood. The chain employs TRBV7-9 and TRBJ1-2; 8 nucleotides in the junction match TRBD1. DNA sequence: TGTGCCAGCAGCTCGACAGGGGACGGACGCGGCTACACCTTC. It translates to CASSSTGDGRGYTF. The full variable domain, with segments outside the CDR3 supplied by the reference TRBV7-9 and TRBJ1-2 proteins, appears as DTGVSQNPRHKITKRGQNVTFRCDPISEHNRLYWYRQTLGQGPEFLTYFQNEAQLEKSRLLSDRFSAERPKGSFSTLEIQRTEQGDSAMYLCASSSTGDGRGYTFGSGTRLTVV.